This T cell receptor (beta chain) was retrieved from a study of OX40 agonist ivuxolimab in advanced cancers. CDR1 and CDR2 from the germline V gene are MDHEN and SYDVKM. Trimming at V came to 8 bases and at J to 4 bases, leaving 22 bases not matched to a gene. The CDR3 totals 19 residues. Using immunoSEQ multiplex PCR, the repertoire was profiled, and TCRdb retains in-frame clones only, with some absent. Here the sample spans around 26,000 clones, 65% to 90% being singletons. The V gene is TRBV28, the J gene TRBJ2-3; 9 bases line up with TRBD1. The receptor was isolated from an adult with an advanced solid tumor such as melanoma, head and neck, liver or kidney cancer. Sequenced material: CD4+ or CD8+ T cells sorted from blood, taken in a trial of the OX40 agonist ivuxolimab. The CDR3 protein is CASRTGTGILYPGADTQYF. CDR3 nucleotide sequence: TGTGCCAGCCGTACCGGGACAGGGATCCTCTATCCCGGGGCAGATACGCAGTATTTT.